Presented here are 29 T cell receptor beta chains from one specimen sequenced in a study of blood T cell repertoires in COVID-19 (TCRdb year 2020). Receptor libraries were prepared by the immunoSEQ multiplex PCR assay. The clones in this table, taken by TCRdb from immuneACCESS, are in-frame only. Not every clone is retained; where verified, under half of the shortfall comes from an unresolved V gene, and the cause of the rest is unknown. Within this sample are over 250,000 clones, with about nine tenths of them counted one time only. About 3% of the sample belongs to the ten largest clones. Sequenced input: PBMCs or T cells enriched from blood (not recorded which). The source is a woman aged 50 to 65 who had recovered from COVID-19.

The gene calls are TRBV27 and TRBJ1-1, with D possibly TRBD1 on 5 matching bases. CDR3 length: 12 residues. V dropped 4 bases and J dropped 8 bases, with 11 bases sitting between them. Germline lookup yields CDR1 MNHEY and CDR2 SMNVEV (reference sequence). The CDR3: CASSSPAGEAFF. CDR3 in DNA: TGTGCCAGCAGTTCTCCGGCAGGGGAAGCTTTCTTT.

CDR3 residues: CASTGGGAINTGELFF. CDR3 nucleotides: TGTGCCAGTACCGGAGGAGGGGCCATCAACACCGGGGAGCTGTTTTTT. The gene calls are TRBV5-4 and TRBJ2-2; possibly TRBD2 for D (6 bases). CDR1 SGHNT and CDR2 YYREEE come from the germline V gene (reference sequence). The CDR3 sequence is 16 residues long. V lost 8 bases and J 2 bases, leaving 19 bases between the germline ends. The full variable domain, in which reference TRBV5-4 and TRBJ2-2 provide the parts outside the CDR3, is ETGVTQSPTHLIKTRGQQVTLRCSSQSGHNTVSWYQQALGQGPQFIFQYYREEENGRGNFPPRFSGLQFPNYSSELNVNALELDDSALYLCASTGGGAINTGELFFGEGSRLTVL.

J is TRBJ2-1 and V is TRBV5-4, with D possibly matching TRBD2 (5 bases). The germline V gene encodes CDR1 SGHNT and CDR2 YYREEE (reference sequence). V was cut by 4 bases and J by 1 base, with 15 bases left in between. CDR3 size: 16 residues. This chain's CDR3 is CASSPTPDSSYNEQFF. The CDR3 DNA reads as TGTGCCAGCAGCCCTACCCCGGACTCGTCCTACAATGAGCAGTTCTTC.

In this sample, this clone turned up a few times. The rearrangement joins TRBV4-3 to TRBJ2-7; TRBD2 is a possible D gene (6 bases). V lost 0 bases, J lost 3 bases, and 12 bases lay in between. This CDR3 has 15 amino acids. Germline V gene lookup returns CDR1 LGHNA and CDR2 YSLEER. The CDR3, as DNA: TGCGCCAGCAGCCAAGATGTCGGGAGCGGCTACGAGCAGTACTTC. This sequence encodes CASSQDVGSGYEQYF.

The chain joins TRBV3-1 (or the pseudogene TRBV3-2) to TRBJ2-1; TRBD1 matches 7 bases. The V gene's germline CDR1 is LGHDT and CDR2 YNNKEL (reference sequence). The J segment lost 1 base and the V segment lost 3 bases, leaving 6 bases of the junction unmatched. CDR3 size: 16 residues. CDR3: CASSQSDRVSYNEQFF. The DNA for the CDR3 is TGTGCCAGCAGCCAGTCAGACAGGGTTTCCTACAATGAGCAGTTCTTC.

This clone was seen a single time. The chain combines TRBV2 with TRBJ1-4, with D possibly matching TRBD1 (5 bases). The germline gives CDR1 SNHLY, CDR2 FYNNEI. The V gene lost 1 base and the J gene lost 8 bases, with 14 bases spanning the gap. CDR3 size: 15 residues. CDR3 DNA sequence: TGTGCCAGCAGTGAAGTTCTGGGGGGACCCGAAAAACTGTTTTTT. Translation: CASSEVLGGPEKLFF.

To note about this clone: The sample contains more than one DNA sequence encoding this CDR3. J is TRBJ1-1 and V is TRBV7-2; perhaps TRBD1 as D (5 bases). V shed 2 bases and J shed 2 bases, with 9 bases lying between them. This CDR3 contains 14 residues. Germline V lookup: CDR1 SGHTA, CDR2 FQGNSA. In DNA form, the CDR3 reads TGTGCCAGCAGCTTACAGGGAGGTAACACTGAAGCTTTCTTT. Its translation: CASSLQGGNTEAFF.

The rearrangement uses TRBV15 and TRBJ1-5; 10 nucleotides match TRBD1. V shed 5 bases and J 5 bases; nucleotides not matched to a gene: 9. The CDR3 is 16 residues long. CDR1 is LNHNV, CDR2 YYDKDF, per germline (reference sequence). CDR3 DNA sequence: TGTGCCACCAGCGATCACCGGGACAGGGGAGATCAGCCCCAGCATTTT. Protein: CATSDHRDRGDQPQHF. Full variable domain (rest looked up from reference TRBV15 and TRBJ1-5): DAMVIQNPRYQVTQFGKPVTLSCSQTLNHNVMYWYQQKSSQAPKLLFHYYDKDFNNEADTPDNFQSRRPNTSFCFLDIRSPGLGDTAMYLCATSDHRDRGDQPQHFGDGTRLSIL.

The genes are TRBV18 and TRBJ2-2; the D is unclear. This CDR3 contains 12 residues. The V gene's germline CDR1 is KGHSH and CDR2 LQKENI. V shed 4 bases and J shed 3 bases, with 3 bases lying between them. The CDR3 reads CASSRDTGELFF. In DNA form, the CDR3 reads TGTGCCAGCTCACGAGACACCGGGGAGCTGTTTTTT.

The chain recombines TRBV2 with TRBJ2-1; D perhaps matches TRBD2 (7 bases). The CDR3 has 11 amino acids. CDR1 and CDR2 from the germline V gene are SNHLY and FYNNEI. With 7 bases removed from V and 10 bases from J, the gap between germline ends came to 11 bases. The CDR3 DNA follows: TGTGCCAGCAAGGGGGGGGGAGAGCAGTTCTTC. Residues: CASKGGGEQFF. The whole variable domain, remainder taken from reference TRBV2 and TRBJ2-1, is EPEVTQTPSHQVTQMGQEVILRCVPISNHLYFYWYRQILGQKVEFLVSFYNNEISEKSEIFDDQFSVERPDGSNFTLKIRSTKLEDSAMYFCASKGGGEQFFGPGTRLTVL.

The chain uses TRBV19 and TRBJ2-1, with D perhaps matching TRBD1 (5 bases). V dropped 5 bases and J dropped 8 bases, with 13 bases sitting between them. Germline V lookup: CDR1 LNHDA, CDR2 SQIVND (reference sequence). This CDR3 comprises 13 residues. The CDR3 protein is CASSSRVWYEQFF. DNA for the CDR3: TGTGCCAGTAGTTCCAGGGTGTGGTATGAGCAGTTCTTC.

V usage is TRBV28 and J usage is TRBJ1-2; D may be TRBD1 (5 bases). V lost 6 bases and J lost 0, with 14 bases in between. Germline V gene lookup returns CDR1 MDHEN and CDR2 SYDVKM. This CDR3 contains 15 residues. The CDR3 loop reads CASRSPGTANYGYTF. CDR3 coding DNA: TGTGCCAGCAGGTCCCCAGGGACTGCTAACTATGGCTACACCTTC.

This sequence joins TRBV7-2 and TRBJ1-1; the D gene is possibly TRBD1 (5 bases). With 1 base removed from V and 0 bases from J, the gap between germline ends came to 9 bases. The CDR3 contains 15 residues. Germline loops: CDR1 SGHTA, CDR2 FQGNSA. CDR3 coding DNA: TGTGCCAGCAGCTTAGTTGCAGGGCTGAACACTGAAGCTTTCTTT. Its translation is CASSLVAGLNTEAFF.

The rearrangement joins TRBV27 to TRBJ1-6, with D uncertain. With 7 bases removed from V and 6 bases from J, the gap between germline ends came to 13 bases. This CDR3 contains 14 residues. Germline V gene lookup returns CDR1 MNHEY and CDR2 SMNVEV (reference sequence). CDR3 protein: CASTLTGSNSPLHF. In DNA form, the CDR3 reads TGTGCCAGCACCTTGACGGGGAGTAATTCACCCCTCCACTTT.

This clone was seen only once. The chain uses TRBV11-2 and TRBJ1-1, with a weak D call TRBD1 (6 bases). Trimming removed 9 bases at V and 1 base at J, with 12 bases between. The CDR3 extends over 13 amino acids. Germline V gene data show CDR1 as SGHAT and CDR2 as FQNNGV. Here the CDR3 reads CASTGRGNTEAFF. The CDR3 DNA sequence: TGTGCCAGTACCGGCAGGGGGAACACTGAAGCTTTCTTT.

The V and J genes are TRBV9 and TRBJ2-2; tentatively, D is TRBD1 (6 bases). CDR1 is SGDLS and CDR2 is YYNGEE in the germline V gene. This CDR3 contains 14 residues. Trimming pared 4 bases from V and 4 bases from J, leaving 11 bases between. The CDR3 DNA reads TGTGCCAGCAGCCAGGGGATTGGCACCGGGGAGCTGTTTTTT. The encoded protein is CASSQGIGTGELFF.

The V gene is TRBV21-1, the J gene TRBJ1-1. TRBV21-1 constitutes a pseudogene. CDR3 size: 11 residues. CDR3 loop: CASSKVSEAFF. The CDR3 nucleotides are TGTGCCAGCAGCAAAGTGTCGGAAGCTTTCTTT.

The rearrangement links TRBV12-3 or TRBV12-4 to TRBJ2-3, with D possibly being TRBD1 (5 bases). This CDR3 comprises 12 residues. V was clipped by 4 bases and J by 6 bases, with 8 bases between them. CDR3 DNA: TGTGCCAGCAGTTCTACAGGCGATACGCAGTATTTT. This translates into CASSSTGDTQYF.

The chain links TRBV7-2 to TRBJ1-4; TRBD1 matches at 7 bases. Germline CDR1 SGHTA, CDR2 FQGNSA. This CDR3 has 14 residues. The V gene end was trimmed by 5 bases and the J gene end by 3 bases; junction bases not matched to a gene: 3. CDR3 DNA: TGTGCCAGCAGCCTGACAGGGTCTAATGAAAAACTGTTTTTT. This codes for CASSLTGSNEKLFF.

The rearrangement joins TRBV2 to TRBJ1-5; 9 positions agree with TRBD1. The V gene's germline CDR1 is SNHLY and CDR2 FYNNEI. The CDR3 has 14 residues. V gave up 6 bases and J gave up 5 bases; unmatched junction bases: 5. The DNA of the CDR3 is TGTGCCAGCAGGGCGGGACAGGGCTATCAGCCCCAGCATTTT. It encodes CASRAGQGYQPQHF.

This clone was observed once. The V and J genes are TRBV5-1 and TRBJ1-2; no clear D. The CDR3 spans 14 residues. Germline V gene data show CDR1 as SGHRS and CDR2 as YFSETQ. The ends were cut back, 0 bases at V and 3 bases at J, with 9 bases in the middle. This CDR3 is CASSLDQTDYGYTF. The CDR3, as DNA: TGCGCCAGCAGCTTGGATCAGACTGACTATGGCTACACCTTC. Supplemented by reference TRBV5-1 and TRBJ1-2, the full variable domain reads KAGVTQTPRYLIKTRGQQVTLSCSPISGHRSVSWYQQTPGQGLQFLFEYFSETQRNKGNFPGRFSGRQFSNSRSEMNVSTLELGDSALYLCASSLDQTDYGYTFGSGTRLTVV.

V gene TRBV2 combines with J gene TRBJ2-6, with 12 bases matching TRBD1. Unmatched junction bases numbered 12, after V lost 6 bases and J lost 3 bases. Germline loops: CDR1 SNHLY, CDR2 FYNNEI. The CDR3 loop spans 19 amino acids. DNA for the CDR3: TGTGCCAGCAGATTAGTAGCGGGACAGGGGGCCGGTGGGGCCAACGTCCTGACTTTC. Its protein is CASRLVAGQGAGGANVLTF.

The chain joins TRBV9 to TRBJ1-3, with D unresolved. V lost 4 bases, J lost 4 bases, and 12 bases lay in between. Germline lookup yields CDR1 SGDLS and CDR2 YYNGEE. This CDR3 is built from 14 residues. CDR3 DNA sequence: TGTGCCAGCAGCTCCGGGTCGCTCGGAAACACCATATATTTT. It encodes CASSSGSLGNTIYF. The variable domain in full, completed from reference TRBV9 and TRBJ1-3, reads DSGVTQTPKHLITATGQRVTLRCSPRSGDLSVYWYQQSLDQGLQFLIQYYNGEERAKGNILERFSAQQFPDLHSELNLSSLELGDSALYFCASSSGSLGNTIYFGEGSWLTVV.

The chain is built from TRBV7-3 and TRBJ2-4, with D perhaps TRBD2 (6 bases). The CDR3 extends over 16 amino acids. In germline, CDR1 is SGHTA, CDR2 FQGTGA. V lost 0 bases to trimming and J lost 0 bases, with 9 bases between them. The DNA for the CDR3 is TGTGCCAGCAGCTTAACGGGCGGGACAGCCAAAAACATTCAGTACTTC. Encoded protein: CASSLTGGTAKNIQYF.

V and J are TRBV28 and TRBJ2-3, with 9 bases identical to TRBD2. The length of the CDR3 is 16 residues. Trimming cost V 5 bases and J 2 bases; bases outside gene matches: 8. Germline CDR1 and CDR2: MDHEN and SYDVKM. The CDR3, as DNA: TGTGCCAGCAGTCCCCGACTAGCGGATTACACAGATACGCAGTATTTT. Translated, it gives CASSPRLADYTDTQYF.

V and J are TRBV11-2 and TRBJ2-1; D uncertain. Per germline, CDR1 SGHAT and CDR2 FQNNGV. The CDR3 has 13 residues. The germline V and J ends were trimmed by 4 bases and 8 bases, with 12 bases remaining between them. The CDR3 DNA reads TGTGCCAGCAGCTCCAGACTGTTGGATGAGCAGTTCTTC. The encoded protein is CASSSRLLDEQFF.

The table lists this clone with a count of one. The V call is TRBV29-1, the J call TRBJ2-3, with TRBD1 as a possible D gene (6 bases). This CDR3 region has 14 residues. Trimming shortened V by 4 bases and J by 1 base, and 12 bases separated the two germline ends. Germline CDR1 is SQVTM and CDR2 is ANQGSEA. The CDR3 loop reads CSVVFGQRTDTQYF. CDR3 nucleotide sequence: TGCAGCGTTGTGTTCGGACAGCGCACAGATACGCAGTATTTT.

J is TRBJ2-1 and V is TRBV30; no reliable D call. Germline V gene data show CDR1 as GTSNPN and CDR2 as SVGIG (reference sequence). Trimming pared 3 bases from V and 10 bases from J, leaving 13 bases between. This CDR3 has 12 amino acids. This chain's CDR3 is CAWSRISEEQFF. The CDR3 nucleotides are TGTGCCTGGAGCCGCATATCGGAGGAGCAGTTCTTC.

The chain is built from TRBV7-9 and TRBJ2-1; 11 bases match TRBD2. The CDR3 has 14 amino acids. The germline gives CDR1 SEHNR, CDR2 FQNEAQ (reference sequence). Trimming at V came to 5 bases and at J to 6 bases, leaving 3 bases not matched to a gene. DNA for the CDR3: TGTGCCAGCAGCCAACTAGCGGGAGTCAATGAGCAGTTCTTC. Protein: CASSQLAGVNEQFF. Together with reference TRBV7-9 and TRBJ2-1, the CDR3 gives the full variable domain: DTGVSQNPRHKITKRGQNVTFRCDPISEHNRLYWYRQTLGQGPEFLTYFQNEAQLEKSRLLSDRFSAERPKGSFSTLEIQRTEQGDSAMYLCASSQLAGVNEQFFGPGTRLTVL.